Shown below are 3 T cell receptor beta chains from a single sample sequenced in a study of a mutant IDH1 vaccine in newly diagnosed glioma. The antigens these receptors bind are not known. Time point denoted: week 11, during vaccination. The vaccine gave 300 ug of a 20-mer mutant IDH1 peptide subcutaneously per dose. Produced via immunoSEQ multiplex PCR; TCRdb's table is partial and in-frame only. The table records more than 50,000 clones, 75% to 85% of them present only once. Sequenced here: PBMCs, sampled from a glioma patient whose treatment included an IDH1 peptide vaccine. The origin of the receptors is a man aged 50-59 years with glioma.

The CDR3 DNA reads as TGTGCCTATAAGGGCGGCTCTGGAAACACCATATATTTT. Amino acid sequence: CAYKGGSGNTIYF. The rearrangement links TRBV6-1 to TRBJ1-3; D is uncertain. This CDR3 has 13 residues. V was trimmed by 11 bases and J by 0 bases, leaving 11 bases between them. In germline, CDR1 is MNHNS, CDR2 SASEGT.

The gene calls are TRBV11-2 and TRBJ2-7; TRBD1 is a possible D gene (5 bases). This CDR3 contains 15 residues. CDR1 and CDR2 from the germline V gene are SGHAT and FQNNGV. Trimming left V 0 bases short and J 2 bases short, with 11 bases between. CDR3 DNA: TGTGCCAGCAGCTTAGACAGGGCGATGACCTACGAGCAGTACTTC. Residues: CASSLDRAMTYEQYF.

This rearrangement joins TRBV5-4 to TRBJ2-3; 7 nucleotides match TRBD2. Germline CDR1 SGHNT, CDR2 YYREEE (reference sequence). Trimming cost V 3 bases and J 5 bases; bases outside gene matches: 6. This CDR3 spans 14 amino acids. The chain's CDR3 is CASSSSSGEDTQYF. CDR3 in DNA: TGTGCCAGCAGCTCCTCGAGCGGGGAAGATACGCAGTATTTT.